This T cell receptor beta chain was profiled in a study of graft-versus-host responses after intestinal transplantation. Study background: Uniformly, recipients were administered anti-thymocyte globulin induction with subsequent tacrolimus and steroids for two to three years. The study, taken as a whole, reports: Investigators detected GvH clones in recipient marrow, with some emerging earlier in ileum or blood.

Data came from immunoSEQ multiplex PCR; TCRdb stores just in-frame clones and leaves some out. Among about 7,200 clones listed, under 40% were seen once. Sorting of proliferating CFSE-low CD3+CD4+ and CD3+CD8+ responders took place after the reaction. This clonotype originated in a human patient who was an organ donor for intestinal transplantation. Material: alloreactive CD4+ T cells from a mixed lymphocyte reaction culture, obtained before transplantation. Subset meaning: CFSE-low proliferating T cells sorted from roughly six-day pre-transplant mixed lymphocyte reaction (GvH or HvG direction).

CDR3 nucleotide sequence: TGTGCCAGCAGTGTGAGGGACAGAGGTTATCAGCCCCAGCATTTT. It translates to CASSVRDRGYQPQHF. The chain is built from TRBV6-1 and TRBJ1-5; 7 positions match TRBD1. Germline values: CDR1 MNHNS, CDR2 SASEGT. The CDR3 length is 15 residues. Trimming removed 4 bases from V and 5 bases from J; junction bases left unmatched: 8.